This T cell receptor (beta chain) stems from a study of human T cells and chemical hapten exposure. This clonotype was detected many times. Losses at the gene ends were 4 bases for V and 7 bases for J; bases not matched to a gene: 13. Germline V gene data show CDR1 as MNHNY and CDR2 as SVGAGI (reference sequence). This CDR3 spans 16 amino acids. Before extraction, the whole blood was not fractionated, and total RNA was taken from it. What the library attached to individual cDNA molecules were unique molecular identifiers. TCRdb itself ran the reads through MiXCR, one entry per CDR3 protein. The sample has around 120,000 distinct CDR3 sequences; about 8.9% are singletons.

The V and J genes are TRBV6-6 and TRBJ1-5; 7 bases agree with TRBD1. This TCR came from a human donor in good health. Some clones in this sample may be carry-over from other donors' samples. Material: whole blood. DNA of the CDR3: TGTGCCAGCAGTTTGAACGGCCGACAGGGTGAGCAGCCCCAGCATTTT. Its protein is CASSLNGRQGEQPQHF.